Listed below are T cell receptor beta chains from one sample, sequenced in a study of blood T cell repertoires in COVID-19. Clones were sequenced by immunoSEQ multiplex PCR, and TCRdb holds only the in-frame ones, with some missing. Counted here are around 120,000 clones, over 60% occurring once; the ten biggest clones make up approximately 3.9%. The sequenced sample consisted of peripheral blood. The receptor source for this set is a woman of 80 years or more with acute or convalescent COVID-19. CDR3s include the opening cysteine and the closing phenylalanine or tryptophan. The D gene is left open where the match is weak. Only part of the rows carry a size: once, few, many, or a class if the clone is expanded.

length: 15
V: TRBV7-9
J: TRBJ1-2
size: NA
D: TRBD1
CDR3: CASSPGTGGNYGYTF
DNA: TGTGCCAGCAGCCCCGGGACAGGGGGGAACTATGGCTACACCTTC

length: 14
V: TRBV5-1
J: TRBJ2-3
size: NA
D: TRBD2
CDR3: CASSAGLAADTQYF
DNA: TGCGCCAGCAGCGCGGGACTAGCGGCAGATACGCAGTATTTT

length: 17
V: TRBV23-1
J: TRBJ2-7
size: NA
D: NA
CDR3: CARLAIPGGEPSYEQYF
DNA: TGCGCCAGGTTAGCGATTCCAGGAGGAGAGCCATCCTACGAGCAGTACTTC

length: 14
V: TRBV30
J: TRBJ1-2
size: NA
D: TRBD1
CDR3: CAWSEGQRAYGYTF
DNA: TGTGCCTGGAGTGAGGGACAGAGAGCTTATGGCTACACCTTC

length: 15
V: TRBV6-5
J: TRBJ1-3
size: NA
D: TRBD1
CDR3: CASSLTGGSGNTIYF
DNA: TGTGCCAGCAGTCTCACAGGGGGCTCTGGAAACACCATATATTTT

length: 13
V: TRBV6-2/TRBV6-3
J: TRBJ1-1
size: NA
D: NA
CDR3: CASSAQQNTEAFF
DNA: TGTGCCAGCAGTGCCCAACAGAACACTGAAGCTTTCTTT

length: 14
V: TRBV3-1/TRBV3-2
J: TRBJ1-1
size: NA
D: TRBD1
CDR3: CASSPATGDTEAFF
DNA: TGTGCCAGCAGCCCCGCGACAGGGGACACTGAAGCTTTCTTT

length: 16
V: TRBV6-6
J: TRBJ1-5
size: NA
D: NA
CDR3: CASSYDVSVGNQPQHF
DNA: TGTGCCAGCAGTTACGATGTAAGCGTTGGCAATCAGCCCCAGCATTTT

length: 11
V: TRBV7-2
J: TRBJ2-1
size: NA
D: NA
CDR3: CASSRYNEQFF
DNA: TGTGCCAGCAGCCGTTACAATGAGCAGTTCTTC

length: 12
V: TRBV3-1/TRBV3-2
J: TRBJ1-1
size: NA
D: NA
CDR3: CASSQDRGEAFF
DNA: TGTGCCAGCAGCCAAGATCGAGGTGAAGCTTTCTTT

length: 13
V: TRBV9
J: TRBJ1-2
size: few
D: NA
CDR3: CASSVRAMGGYTF
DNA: TGTGCCAGCAGCGTCAGGGCCATGGGTGGCTACACCTTC

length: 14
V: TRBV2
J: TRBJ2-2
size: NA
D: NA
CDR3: CASFKTTTGGELFF
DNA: TGTGCCAGCTTCAAAACGACGACAGGCGGGGAGCTGTTTTTT

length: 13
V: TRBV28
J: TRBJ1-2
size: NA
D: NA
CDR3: CASSLQGIRGYTF
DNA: TGTGCCAGCAGTTTACAGGGCATAAGGGGCTACACCTTC

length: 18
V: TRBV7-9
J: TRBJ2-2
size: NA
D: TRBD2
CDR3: CASSLSSGTQFSTGELFF
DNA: TGTGCCAGCAGCTTATCTAGCGGGACCCAATTTTCAACCGGGGAGCTGTTTTTT

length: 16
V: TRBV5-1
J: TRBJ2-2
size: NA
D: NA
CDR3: CASSLMTLSNTGELFF
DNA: TGCGCCAGCAGCTTGATGACTCTTTCGAACACCGGGGAGCTGTTTTTT

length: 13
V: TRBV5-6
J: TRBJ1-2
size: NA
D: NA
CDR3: CASSPRAFYGYTF
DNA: TGTGCCAGCAGCCCGAGGGCCTTCTATGGCTACACCTTC

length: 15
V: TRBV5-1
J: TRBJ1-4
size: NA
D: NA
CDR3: CASSGPGSTNEKLFF
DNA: TGCGCCAGCAGCGGTCCGGGATCAACTAATGAAAAACTGTTTTTT

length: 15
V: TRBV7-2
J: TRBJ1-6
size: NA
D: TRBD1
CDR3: CASSLHGTGGSPLHF
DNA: TGTGCCAGCAGCCTGCACGGGACAGGGGGTTCACCCCTCCACTTT

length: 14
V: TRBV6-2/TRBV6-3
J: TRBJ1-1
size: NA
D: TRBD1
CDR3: CASSYQRGRVEAFF
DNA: TGTGCCAGCAGTTACCAAAGGGGGCGGGTTGAAGCTTTCTTT

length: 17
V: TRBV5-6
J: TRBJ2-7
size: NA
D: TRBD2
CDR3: CASSLVYRLAGIDEQYF
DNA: TGTGCCAGCAGCTTGGTATATAGGCTAGCGGGAATCGACGAGCAGTACTTC

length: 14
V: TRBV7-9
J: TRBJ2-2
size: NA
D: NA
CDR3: CATSGTANTGELFF
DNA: TGTGCCACCAGCGGGACAGCGAACACCGGGGAGCTGTTTTTT

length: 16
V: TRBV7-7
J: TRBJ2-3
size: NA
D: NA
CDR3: CASSLGGGTSTDTQYF
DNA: TGTGCCAGCAGCTTAGGCGGCGGGACTAGCACAGATACGCAGTATTTT